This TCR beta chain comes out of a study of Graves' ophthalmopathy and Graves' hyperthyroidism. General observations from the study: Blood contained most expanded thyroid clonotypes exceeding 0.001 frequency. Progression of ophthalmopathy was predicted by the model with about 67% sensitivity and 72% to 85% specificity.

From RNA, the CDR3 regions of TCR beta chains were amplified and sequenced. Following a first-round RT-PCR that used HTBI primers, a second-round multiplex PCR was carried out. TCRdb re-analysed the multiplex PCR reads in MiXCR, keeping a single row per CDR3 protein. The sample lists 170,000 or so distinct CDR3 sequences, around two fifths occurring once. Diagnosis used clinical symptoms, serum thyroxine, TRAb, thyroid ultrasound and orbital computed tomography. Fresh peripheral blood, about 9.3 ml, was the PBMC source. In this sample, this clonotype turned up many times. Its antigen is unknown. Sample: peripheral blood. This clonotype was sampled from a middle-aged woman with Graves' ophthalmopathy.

The CDR3 region is CASSAQGLHNSPLHF. CDR3 in DNA: TGTGCCAGCAGTGCGCAGGGGCTACACAATTCACCCCTCCACTTT. V gene TRBV2 combines with J gene TRBJ1-6; a possible D gene is TRBD1 (6 bases). CDR3 length: 15 amino acids. Germline V gene lookup returns CDR1 SNHLY and CDR2 FYNNEI. V lost 4 bases and J lost 7, with 14 bases in between.